A selection of T cell receptor beta chains follows, all from one sample in a study of preoperative IRX-2 immunotherapy in early breast cancer. TCRdb's copy holds only in-frame clones and misses some; the assay was immunoSEQ multiplex PCR. Of 20,000 to 30,000 clones in the sample, about four fifths were seen once. Sequenced material: lymph node tissue, taken before IRX-2 immunotherapy. The receptor set was obtained from a human donor with breast cancer. Each CDR3 is given without its conserved first and last residue. Fields, in order: V gene, CDR3 protein.

>TRBV19
ASSHGVGNEQF
>TRBV5-1
ASSPRDRGTDTQY
>TRBV7-7
ASRRTGETYNSPLH
>TRBV6-8
ASSVDRNNEQF
>TRBV10-2
ASSGKGSEYQETQY
>TRBV28
ASRTWGDVGDGYT
>TRBV11-3
ASTYPTGMNTEAF
>TRBV19
ASRTSVRTDTQY
>TRBV6-8
ASSRRGQGQEAF
>TRBV6-8
ASRTFRLTGQTGHEQY
>TRBV5-1
ASTASAQATNYGYT
>TRBV6-8
ASRGTGSYEQY
>TRBV19
ASSLGARETQY
>TRBV30
AMGPQETQY
>TRBV6-8
ASSPNTGNQPQH
>TRBV28
ASSRTATEQY
>TRBV6-8
ASIFGGGLSEGSPLH
>TRBV6-8
ASSYSQGNQPQH
>TRBV6-8
ASRRGQESSGYT
>TRBV28
ASSFYSRGNQPQH
>TRBV6-8
ASSNTHLTESYGYT
>TRBV6-8
ASSPWGYEQY
>TRBV11-3
ASSLSGGPTYEQY
>TRBV28
ASTGPQAYEQY
>TRBV6-8
AGGWTGLSGNTIY
>TRBV14
ASSQQGVGTEAF
>TRBV6-8
ASSYSIRHRDEAF
>TRBV6-8
ASSLFNRGPGSPLH
>TRBV6-8
ASSYRQVADGYT
>TRBV1
ASSPGPGKNTGELF
>TRBV11-3
ASSDTKGDRTNGYT
>TRBV6-8
AISGTDDQPQH
>TRBV12-1
ASSRQSQETQY
>TRBV28
ASSQTGTLSTDTQY
>TRBV11-3
ASSFGDRGFNEQF